The present TCR beta chain was sequenced within a study of blood T cell repertoires in COVID-19. Clones were sequenced by immunoSEQ multiplex PCR, and TCRdb holds only the in-frame ones, with some missing. Of around 47,000 clones listed, roughly four fifths are singletons. The V gene's germline CDR1 is MDHEN and CDR2 SYDVKM. V gave up 4 bases and J gave up 2 bases, with 11 bases separating them. The CDR3 contains 15 residues. The sequence was collected from a human donor in a cohort sampled during active COVID-19. The sample was peripheral blood. This sequence joins TRBV28 and TRBJ2-2, with D possibly being TRBD2 (5 bases). DNA of the CDR3: TGTGCCAGCAGTTCCGCAGCGGATAACACCGGGGAGCTGTTTTTT. Encoded protein: CASSSAADNTGELFF.